This paragraph reports one T cell receptor (beta chain). Its antigen is undetermined. The data belong to a study of cytomegalovirus exposure and HLA in healthy donors. Points from the study as a whole: In a later analysis, at a false discovery rate of 0.05, fewer than 20,000 TCR beta sequences matched HLA alleles.

The PCR employed 60 Vbeta primers together with 13 Jbeta primers. Only in-frame clones appear in the TCRdb table, and some are missing; sequencing was by immunoSEQ multiplex PCR. The data show about 110,000 clones, roughly four fifths seen once. Sample: PBMCs. The TCR sequence derives from a woman aged 45-60 years in good health and CMV-seropositive.

CDR3 sequence: CASSPPGQRNTIYF. The DNA of the CDR3 is TGTGCCAGCAGCCCGCCGGGACAGCGAAACACCATATATTTT. The chain uses TRBV7-2 and TRBJ1-3, with 7 bases fitting TRBD1. Germline assignment: CDR1 SGHTA and CDR2 FQGNSA. The CDR3 totals 14 residues. V was pared by 5 bases and J by 5 bases, with 6 bases of the junction left unmatched.